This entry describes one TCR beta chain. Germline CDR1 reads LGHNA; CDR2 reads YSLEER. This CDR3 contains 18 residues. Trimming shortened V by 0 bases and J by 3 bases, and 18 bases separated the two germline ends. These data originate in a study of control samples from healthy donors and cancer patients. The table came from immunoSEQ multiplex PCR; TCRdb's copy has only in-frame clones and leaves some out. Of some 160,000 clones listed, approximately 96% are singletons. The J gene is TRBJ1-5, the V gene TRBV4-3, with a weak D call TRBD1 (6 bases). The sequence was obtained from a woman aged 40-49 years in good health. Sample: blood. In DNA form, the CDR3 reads TGCGCCAGCAGCCAAGATCTGGCGGGGAAGGGGGTCAATCAGCCCCAGCATTTT. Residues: CASSQDLAGKGVNQPQHF.